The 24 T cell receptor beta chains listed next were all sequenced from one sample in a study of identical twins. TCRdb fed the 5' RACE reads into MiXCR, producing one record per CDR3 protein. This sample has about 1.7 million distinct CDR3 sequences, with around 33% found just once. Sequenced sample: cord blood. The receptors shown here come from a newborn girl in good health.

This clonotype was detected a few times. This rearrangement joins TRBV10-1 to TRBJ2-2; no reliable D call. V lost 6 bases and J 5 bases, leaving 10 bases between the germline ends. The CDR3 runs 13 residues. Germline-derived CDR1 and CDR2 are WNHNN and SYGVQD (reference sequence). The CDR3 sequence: CASSSYRTGELFF. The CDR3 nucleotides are TGCGCCAGCAGCTCCTATAGGACCGGGGAGCTGTTTTTT.

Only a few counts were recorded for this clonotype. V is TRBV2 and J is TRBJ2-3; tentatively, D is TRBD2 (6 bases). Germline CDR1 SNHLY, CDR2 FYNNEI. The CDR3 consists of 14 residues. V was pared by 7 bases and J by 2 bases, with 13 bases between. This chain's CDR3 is CASTPIADTDTQYF. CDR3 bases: TGTGCCAGCACTCCCATAGCGGACACAGATACGCAGTATTTT.

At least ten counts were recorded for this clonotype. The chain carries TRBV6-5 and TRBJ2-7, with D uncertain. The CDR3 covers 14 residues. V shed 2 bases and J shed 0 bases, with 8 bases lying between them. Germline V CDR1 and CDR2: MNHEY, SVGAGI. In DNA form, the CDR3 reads TGTGCCAGCAGTTACGACGACGGCTCCTACGAGCAGTACTTC. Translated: CASSYDDGSYEQYF.

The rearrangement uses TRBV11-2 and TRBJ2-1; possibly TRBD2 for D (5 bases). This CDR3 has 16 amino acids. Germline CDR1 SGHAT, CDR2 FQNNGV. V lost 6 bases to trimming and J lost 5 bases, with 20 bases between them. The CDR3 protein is CASRGISSFGDNEQFF. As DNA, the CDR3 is TGTGCCAGCAGGGGAATATCTAGCTTCGGCGACAATGAGCAGTTCTTC.

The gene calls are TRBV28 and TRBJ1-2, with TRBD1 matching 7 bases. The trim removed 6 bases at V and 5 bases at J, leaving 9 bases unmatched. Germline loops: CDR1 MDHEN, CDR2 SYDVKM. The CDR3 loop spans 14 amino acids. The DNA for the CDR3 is TGTGCCAGCAGGCCAACCACAGGGGTTTATGGCTACACCTTC. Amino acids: CASRPTTGVYGYTF.

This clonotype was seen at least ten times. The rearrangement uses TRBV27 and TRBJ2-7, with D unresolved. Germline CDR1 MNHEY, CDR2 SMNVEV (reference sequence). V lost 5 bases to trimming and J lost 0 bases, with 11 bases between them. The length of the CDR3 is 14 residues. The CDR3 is CASSPLGISYEQYF. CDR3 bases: TGTGCCAGCAGTCCCCTCGGAATCTCCTACGAGCAGTACTTC.

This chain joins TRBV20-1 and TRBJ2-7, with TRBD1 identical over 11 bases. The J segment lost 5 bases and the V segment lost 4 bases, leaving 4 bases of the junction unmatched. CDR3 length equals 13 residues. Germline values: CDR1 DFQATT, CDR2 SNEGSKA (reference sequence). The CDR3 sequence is CSAKRDRGNEQYF. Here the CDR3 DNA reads TGCAGTGCTAAGCGGGACAGGGGGAACGAGCAGTACTTC.

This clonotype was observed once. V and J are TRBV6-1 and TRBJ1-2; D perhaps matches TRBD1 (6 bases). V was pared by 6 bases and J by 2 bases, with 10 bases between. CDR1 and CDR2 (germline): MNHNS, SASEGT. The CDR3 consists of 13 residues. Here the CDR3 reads CASRDRQNYGYTF. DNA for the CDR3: TGTGCCAGCAGGGACAGACAGAACTATGGCTACACCTTC.

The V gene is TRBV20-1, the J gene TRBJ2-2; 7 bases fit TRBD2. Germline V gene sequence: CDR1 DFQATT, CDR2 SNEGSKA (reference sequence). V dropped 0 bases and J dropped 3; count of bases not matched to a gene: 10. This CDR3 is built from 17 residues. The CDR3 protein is CSARDLLSGRHTGELFF. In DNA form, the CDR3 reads TGCAGTGCTAGAGATCTTCTGTCCGGGAGGCACACCGGGGAGCTGTTTTTT.

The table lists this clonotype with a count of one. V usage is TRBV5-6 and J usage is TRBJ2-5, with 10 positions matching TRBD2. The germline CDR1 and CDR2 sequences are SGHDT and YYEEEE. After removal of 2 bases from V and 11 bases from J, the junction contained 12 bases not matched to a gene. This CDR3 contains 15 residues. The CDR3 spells CASSFLPSGGYEQYF. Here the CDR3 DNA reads TGTGCCAGCAGCTTTCTCCCTAGCGGGGGCTATGAGCAGTACTTC.

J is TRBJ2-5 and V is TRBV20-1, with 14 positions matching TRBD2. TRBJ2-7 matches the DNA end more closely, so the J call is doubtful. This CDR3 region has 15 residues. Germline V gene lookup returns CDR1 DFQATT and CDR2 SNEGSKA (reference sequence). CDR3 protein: CSARDPGTSGSEQYF. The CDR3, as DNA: TGCAGTGCTAGAGATCCCGGGACTAGCGGGAGCGAGCAGTACTTC.

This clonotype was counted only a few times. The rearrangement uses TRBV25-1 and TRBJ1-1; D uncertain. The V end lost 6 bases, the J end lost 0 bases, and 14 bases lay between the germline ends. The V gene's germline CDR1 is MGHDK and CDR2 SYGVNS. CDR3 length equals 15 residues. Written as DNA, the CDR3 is TGTGCCAGCAGCAAGACCCAAAAGCTGAACACTGAAGCTTTCTTT. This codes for CASSKTQKLNTEAFF.

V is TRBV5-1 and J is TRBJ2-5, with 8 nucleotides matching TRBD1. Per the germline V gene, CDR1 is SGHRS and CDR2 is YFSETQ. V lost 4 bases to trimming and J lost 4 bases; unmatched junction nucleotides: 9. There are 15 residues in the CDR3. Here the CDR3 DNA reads TGCGCCAGCAGCCCAATCCGGACAGGGTCAGAGACCCAGTACTTC. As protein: CASSPIRTGSETQYF.

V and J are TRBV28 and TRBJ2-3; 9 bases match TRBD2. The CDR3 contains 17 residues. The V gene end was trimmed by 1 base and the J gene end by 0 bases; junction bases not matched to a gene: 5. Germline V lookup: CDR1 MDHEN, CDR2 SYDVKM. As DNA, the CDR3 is TGTGCCAGCAGTTTATCCTATAGCGGGGGTAGCACAGATACGCAGTATTTT. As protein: CASSLSYSGGSTDTQYF. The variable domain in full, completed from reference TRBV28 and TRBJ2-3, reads DVKVTQSSRYLVKRTGEKVFLECVQDMDHENMFWYRQDPGLGLRLIYFSYDVKMKEKGDIPEGYSVSREKKERFSLILESASTNQTSMYLCASSLSYSGGSTDTQYFGPGTRLTVL.

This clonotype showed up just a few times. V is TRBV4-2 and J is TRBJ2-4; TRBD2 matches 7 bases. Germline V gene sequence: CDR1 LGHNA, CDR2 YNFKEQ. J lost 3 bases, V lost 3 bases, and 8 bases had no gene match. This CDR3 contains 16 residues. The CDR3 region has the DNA TGTGCCAGCAGCCAGTTCCTAGCGGACTTCAAAAACATTCAGTACTTC. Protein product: CASSQFLADFKNIQYF.

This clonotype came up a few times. CDR3 sequence (DNA): TGTGCCAGCAGAAGCGCGACAGGGACTAACTATGGCTACACCTTC. It yields the protein CASRSATGTNYGYTF. The chain has TRBV28 and TRBJ1-2, with TRBD1 matching 7 bases. In germline, CDR1 is MDHEN, CDR2 SYDVKM. Trimming removed 6 bases from V and 0 bases from J; junction bases left unmatched: 7. The CDR3 loop spans 15 amino acids.

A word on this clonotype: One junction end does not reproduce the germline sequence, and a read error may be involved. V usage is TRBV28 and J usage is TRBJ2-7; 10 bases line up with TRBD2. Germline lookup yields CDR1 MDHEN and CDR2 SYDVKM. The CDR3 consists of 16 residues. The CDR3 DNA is TGTGCCAGCAGTTCCTTGTATCTAGCGGGAGTTGAGACCCAGTCCTTC. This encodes CASSSLYLAGVETQSF.

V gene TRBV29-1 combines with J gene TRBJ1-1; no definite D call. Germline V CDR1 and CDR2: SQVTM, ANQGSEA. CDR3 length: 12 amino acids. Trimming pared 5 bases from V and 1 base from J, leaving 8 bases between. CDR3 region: CSVHGKNTEAFF. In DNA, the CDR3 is TGCAGCGTTCATGGGAAGAACACTGAAGCTTTCTTT.

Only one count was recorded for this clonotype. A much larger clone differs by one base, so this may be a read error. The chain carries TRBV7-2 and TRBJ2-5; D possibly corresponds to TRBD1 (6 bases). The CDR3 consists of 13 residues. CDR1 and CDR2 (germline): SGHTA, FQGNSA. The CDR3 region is CAGSLNREETQYF. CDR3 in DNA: TGTGCCGGCAGCTTAAACAGGGAAGAGACCCAGTACTTC.

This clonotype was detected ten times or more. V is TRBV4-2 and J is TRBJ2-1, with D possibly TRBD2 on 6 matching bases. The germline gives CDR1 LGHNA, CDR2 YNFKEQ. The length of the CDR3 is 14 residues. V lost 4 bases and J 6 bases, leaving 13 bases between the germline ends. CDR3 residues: CASSLRLGGNEQFF. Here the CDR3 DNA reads TGTGCCAGCAGCCTTCGACTAGGCGGCAATGAGCAGTTCTTC.

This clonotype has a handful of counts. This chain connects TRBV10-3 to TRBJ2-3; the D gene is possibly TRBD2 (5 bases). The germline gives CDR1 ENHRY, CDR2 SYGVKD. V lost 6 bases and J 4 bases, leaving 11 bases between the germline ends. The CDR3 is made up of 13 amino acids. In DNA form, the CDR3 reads TGTGCCATCAGAGCGGACTCAGCAGATACGCAGTATTTT. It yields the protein CAIRADSADTQYF.

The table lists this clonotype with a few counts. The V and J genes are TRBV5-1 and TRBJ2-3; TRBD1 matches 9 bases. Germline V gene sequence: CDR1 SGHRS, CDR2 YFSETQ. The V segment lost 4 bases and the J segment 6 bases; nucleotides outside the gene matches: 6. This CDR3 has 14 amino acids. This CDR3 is CASSTGQGWDTQYF. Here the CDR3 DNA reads TGCGCCAGCAGCACAGGACAGGGGTGGGATACGCAGTATTTT.

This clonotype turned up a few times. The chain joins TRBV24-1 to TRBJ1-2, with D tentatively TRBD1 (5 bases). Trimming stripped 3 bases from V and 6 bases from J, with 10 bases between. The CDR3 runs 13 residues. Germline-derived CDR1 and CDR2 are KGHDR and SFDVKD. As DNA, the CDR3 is TGTGCCACCAGTGATAGGACGGGGGATGGCTACACCTTC. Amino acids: CATSDRTGDGYTF.

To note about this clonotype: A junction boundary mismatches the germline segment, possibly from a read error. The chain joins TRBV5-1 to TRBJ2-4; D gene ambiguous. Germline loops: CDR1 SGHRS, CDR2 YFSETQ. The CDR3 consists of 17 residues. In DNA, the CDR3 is TGCGCCGGCAGCTTGGAAGGACCGAGATCAGCCAAAAACATTCAGTACTTC. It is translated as CAGSLEGPRSAKNIQYF.